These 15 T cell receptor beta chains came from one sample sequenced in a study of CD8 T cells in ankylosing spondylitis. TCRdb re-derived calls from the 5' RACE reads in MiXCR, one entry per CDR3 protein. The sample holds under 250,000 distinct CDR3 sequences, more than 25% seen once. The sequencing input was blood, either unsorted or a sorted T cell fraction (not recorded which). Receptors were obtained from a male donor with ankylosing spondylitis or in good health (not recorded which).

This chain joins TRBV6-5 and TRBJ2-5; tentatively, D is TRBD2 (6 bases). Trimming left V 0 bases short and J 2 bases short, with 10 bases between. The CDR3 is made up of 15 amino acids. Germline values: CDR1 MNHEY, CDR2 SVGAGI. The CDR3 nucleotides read TGTGCCAGCAGTTACTCGGGTGGGGGGCAAGAGACCCAGTACTTC. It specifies CASSYSGGGQETQYF.

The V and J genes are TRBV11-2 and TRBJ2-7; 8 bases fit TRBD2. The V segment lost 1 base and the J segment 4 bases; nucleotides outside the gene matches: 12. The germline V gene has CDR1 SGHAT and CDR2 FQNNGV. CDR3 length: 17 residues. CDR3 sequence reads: CASSLGFPSGGTYEQYF. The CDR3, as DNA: TGTGCCAGCAGCTTAGGGTTCCCCAGCGGGGGAACTTACGAGCAGTACTTC.

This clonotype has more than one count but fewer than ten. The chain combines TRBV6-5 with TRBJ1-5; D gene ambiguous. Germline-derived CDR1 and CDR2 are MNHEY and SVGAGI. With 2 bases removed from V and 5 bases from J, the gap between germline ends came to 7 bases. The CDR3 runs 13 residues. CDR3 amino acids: CASSYGQDQPQHF. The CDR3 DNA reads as TGTGCCAGCAGTTACGGGCAGGATCAGCCCCAGCATTTT.

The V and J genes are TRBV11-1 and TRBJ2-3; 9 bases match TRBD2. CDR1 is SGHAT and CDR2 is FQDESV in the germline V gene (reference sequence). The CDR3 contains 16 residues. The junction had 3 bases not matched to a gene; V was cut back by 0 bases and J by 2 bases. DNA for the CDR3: TGTGCCAGCAGCTTAGCGGCTAGCGGGATCACAGATACGCAGTATTTT. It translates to CASSLAASGITDTQYF.

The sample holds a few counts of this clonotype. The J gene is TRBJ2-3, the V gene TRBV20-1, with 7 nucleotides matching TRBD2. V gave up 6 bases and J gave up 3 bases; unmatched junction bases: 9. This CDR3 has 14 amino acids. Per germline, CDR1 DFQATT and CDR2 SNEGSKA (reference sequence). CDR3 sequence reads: CSARTSATTDTQYF. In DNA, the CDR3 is TGCAGTGCCCGTACTAGCGCAACAACAGATACGCAGTATTTT.

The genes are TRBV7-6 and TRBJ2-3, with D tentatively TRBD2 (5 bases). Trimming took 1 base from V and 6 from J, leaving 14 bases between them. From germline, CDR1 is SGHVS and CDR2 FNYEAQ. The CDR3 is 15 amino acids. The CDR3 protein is CASSLGWTAGDTQYF. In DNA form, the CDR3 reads TGTGCCAGCAGCTTAGGGTGGACTGCCGGGGATACGCAGTATTTT.

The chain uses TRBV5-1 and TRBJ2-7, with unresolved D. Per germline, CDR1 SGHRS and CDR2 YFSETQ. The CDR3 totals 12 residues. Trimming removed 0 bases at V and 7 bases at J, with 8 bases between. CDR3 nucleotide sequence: TGCGCCAGCAGCTTGGCCACTGGGGAGCAGTACTTC. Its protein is CASSLATGEQYF.

The CDR3 spells CASSLGLYGDEQFF. The DNA for the CDR3 is TGTGCCAGCAGCTTGGGGCTGTACGGAGATGAGCAGTTCTTC. This rearrangement joins TRBV11-3 to TRBJ2-1; D is perhaps TRBD1 (5 bases). Deletions cut 3 bases from V and 8 bases from J, with 14 bases between. CDR3 size: 14 residues. Germline V gene lookup returns CDR1 SGHNT and CDR2 YENEEA.

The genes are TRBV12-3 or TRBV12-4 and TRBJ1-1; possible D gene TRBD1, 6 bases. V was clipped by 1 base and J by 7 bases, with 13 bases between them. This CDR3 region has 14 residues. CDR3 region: CASSLGGAGDEAFF. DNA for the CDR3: TGTGCCAGCAGTTTAGGGGGGGCAGGGGATGAAGCTTTCTTT.

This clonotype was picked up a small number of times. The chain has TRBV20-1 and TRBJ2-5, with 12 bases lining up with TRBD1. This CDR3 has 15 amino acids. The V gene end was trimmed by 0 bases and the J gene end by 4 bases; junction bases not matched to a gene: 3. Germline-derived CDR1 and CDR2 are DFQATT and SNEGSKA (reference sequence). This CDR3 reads CSAREGDRGPETQYF. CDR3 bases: TGCAGTGCTAGAGAGGGGGACAGGGGGCCAGAGACCCAGTACTTC.

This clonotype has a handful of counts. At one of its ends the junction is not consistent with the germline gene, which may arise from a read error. The DNA of the CDR3 is TGTGCCTGGAGTTTTTCCTCCAACGAGCAGTACTTC. This translates into CAWSFSSNEQYF. V is TRBV30 and J is TRBJ2-7; D ambiguous. CDR1 GTSNPN and CDR2 SVGIG come from the germline V gene (reference sequence). The CDR3 consists of 12 residues.

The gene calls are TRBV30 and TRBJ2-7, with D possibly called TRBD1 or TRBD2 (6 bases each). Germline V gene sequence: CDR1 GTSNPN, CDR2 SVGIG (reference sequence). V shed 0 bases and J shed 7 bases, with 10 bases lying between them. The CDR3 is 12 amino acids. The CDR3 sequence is CAWSVTGREQYF. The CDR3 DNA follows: TGTGCCTGGAGTGTCACAGGGAGGGAGCAGTACTTC.

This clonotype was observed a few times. Here the CDR3 reads CASSFPGSDNEQFF. The CDR3, as DNA: TGTGCCAGCAGTTTTCCGGGTTCTGACAATGAGCAGTTCTTC. The chain combines TRBV12-3 or TRBV12-4 with TRBJ2-1; D is unresolved. CDR3 length: 14 amino acids. V lost 3 bases to trimming and J lost 5 bases, with 11 bases between them.

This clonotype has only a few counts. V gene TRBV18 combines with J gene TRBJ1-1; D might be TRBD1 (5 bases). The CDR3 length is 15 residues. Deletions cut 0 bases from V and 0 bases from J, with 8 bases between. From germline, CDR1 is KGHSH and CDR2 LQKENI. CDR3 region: CASSPPTALNTEAFF. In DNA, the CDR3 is TGTGCCAGCTCACCACCGACAGCTCTGAACACTGAAGCTTTCTTT.

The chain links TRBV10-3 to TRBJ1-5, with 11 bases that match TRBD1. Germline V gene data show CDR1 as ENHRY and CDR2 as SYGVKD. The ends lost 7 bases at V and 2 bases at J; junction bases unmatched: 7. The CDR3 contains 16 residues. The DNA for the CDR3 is TGTGCCATCACCGGGACAGGGGGTTCGGGCAATCAGCCCCAGCATTTT. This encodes CAITGTGGSGNQPQHF.